This T cell receptor (beta chain) was sequenced during a study of shared clonotypes between healthy human individuals. Findings of the study overall: Researchers found naive subsets generally carried larger estimated richness than memory subsets. Enrolling few donors narrowed the genetic and exposure-history diversity that was represented.

Donors were healthy HIV-negative adults without recent acute infections or vaccinations. CD4+ cells underwent separation, giving CD45RA+ naive and CD45RA-negative memory subsets. Worth noting for this clone: The antigen remains unidentified.

V was cut by 8 bases and J by 5 bases, with 9 bases left in between. In germline, CDR1 is SNHLY, CDR2 FYNNEI. The CDR3 has 11 amino acids. The assay was immunoSEQ multiplex PCR, and TCRdb's table has in-frame clones only and misses some. The sample lists approximately 2,300,000 clones; around 92% were seen once. The TCR sequence derives from a man between 18 and 29 years old in good health. Some clones in this sample may be carry-over from other donors' samples. The chain joins TRBV2 to TRBJ2-5; perhaps TRBD2 as D (5 bases). Sequences were obtained from naive CD4+ T cells from PBMCs. The subset is: CD45RA+ positively selected. In DNA form, the CDR3 reads TGTGCCAGCCTTGGGGAGGAGACCCAGTACTTC. Its protein product is CASLGEETQYF.